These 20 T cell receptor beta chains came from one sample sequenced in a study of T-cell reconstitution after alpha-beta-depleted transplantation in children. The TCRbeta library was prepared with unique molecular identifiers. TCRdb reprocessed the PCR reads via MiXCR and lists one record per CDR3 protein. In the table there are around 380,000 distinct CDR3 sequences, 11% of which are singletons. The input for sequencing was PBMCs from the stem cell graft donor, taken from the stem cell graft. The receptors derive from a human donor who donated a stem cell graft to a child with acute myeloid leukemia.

The DNA of the CDR3 is TGCGCCAGCAGCCGGGACAGGGCATACGAGCAGTACTTC. Translating it yields CASSRDRAYEQYF. The chain carries TRBV5-1 and TRBJ2-7, with 9 bases that match TRBD1. Germline-derived CDR1 and CDR2 are SGHRS and YFSETQ. The CDR3 is made up of 13 amino acids. Germline trimming cut 4 bases from V and 4 bases from J; bases unmatched to any gene: 3. Supplemented by reference TRBV5-1 and TRBJ2-7, the full variable domain reads KAGVTQTPRYLIKTRGQQVTLSCSPISGHRSVSWYQQTPGQGLQFLFEYFSETQRNKGNFPGRFSGRQFSNSRSEMNVSTLELGDSALYLCASSRDRAYEQYFGPGTRLTVT.

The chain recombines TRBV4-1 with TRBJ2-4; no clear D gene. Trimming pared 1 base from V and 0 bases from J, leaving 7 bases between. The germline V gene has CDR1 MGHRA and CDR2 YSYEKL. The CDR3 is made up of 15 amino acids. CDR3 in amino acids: CASSQGVLAKNIQYF. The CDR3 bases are TGCGCCAGCAGCCAAGGGGTTCTAGCCAAAAACATTCAGTACTTC.

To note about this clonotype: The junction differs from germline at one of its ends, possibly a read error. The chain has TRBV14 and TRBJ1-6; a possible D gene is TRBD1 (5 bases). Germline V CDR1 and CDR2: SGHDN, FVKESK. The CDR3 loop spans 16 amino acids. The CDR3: CASSQVGGTNNSPLHF. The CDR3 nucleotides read TGTGCCAGCAGCCAAGTTGGAGGGACTAATAATTCCCCCCTCCACTTT.

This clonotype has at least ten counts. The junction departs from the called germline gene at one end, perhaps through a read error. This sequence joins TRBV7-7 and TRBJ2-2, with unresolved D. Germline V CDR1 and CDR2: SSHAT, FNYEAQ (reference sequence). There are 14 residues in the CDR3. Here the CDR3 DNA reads TGTGCTAGCAGCTTAGGCCCGAGCACCGGGGAGCTGTTTTTT. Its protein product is CASSLGPSTGELFF. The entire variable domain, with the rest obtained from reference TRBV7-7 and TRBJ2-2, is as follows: GAGVSQSPRYKVTKRGQDVTLRCDPISSHATLYWYQQALGQGPEFLTYFNYEAQPDKSGLPSDRFSAERPEGSISTLTIQRTEQRDSAMYRCASSLGPSTGELFFGEGSRLTVL.

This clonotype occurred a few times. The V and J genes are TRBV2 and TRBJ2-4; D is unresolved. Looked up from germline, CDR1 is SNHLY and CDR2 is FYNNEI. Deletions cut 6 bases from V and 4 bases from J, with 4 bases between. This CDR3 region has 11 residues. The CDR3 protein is CASRAKNIQYF. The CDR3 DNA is TGTGCCAGCAGAGCGAAAAACATTCAGTACTTC.

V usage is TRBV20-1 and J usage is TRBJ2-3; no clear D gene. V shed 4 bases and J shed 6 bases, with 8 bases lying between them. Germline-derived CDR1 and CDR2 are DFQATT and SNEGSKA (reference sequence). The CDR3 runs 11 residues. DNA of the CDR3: TGCAGTGCTAACACAATTGATACGCAGTATTTT. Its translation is CSANTIDTQYF.

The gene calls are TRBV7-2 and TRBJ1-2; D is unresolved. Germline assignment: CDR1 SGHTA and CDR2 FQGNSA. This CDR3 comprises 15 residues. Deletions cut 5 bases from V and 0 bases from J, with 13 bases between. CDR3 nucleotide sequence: TGTGCCAGCAGCCCACAAAGCGGGGCTAACTATGGCTACACCTTC. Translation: CASSPQSGANYGYTF.

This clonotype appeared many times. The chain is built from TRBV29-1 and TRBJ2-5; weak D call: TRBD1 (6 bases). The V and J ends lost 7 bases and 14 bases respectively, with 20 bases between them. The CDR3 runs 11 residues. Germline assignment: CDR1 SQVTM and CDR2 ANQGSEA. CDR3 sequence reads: CSARRDTACYF. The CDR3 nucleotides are TGCAGCGCCCGCCGGGACACCGCCTGTTACTTC.

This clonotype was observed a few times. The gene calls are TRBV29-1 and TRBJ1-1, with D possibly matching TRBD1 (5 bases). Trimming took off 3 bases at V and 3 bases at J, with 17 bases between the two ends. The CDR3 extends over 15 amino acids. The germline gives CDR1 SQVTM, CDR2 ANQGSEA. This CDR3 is CSVEMQADTHTEAFF. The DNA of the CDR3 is TGCAGCGTTGAGATGCAAGCGGACACTCACACTGAAGCTTTCTTT.

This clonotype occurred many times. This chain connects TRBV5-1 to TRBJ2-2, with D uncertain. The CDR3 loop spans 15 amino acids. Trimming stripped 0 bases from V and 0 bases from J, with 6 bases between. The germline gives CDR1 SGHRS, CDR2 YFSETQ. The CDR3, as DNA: TGCGCCAGCAGCTTGGTTCCCACGAACACCGGGGAGCTGTTTTTT. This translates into CASSLVPTNTGELFF.

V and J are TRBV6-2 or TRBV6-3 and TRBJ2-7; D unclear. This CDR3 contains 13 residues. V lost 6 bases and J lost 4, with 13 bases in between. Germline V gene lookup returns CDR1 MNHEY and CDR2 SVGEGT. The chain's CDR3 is CASRAPGPYEQYF. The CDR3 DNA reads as TGTGCCAGCAGGGCTCCTGGCCCTTACGAGCAGTACTTC.

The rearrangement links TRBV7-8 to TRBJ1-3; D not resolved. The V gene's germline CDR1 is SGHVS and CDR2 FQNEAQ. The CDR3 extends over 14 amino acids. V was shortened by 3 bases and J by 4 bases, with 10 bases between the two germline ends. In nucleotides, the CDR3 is TGTGCCAGCAGCTTGGCTTCTACAGGAAACACCATATATTTT. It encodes CASSLASTGNTIYF.

CDR3 residues: CASSQWTNSYEQYF. In DNA form, the CDR3 reads TGTGCCAGCAGCCAGTGGACGAACTCCTACGAGCAGTACTTC. The rearrangement joins TRBV14 to TRBJ2-7; D ambiguous. CDR3 length: 14 amino acids. The germline gives CDR1 SGHDN, CDR2 FVKESK. Trimming removed 3 bases from V and 0 bases from J, with 9 bases in between.

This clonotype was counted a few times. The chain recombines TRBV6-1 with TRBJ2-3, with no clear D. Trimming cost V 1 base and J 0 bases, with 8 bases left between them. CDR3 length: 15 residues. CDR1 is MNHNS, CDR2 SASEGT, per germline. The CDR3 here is CASSEGQSSTDTQYF. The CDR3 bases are TGTGCCAGCAGTGAAGGGCAGTCTAGCACAGATACGCAGTATTTT.

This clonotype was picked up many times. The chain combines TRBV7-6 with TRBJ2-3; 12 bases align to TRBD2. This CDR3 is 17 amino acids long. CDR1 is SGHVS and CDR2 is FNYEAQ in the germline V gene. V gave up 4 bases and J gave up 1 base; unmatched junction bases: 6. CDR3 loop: CASSYLAGGHRTDTQYF. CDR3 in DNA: TGTGCCAGCAGCTACCTAGCGGGGGGGCACCGCACAGATACGCAGTATTTT.

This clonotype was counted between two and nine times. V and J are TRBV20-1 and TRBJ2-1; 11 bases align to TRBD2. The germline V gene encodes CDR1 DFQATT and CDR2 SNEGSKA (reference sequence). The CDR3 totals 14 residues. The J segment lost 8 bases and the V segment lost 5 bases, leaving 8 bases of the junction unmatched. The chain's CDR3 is CSAALAGGLHEQFF. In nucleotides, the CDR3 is TGCAGTGCTGCCCTAGCGGGAGGTCTCCATGAGCAGTTCTTC.

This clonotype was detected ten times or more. The CDR3 here is CSGRESGADTQYF. The CDR3 coding sequence is TGCAGCGGGCGGGAGAGTGGAGCAGATACGCAGTATTTT. This chain connects TRBV20-1 to TRBJ2-3; 7 bases line up with TRBD2. The CDR3 loop spans 13 amino acids. From germline, CDR1 is DFQATT and CDR2 SNEGSKA (reference sequence).

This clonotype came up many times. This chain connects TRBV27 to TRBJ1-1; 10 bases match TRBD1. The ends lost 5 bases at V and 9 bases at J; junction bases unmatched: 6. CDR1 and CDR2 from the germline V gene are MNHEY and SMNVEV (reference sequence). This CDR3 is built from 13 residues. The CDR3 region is CASSPPGQGKAFF. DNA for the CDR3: TGTGCCAGCAGTCCCCCGGGACAGGGGAAAGCTTTCTTT.

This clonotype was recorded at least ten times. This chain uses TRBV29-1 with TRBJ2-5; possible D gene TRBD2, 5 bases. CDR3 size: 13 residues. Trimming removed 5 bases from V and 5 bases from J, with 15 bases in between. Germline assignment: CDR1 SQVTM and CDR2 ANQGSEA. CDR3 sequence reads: CSVFAGALETQYF. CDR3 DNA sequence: TGCAGCGTTTTTGCGGGTGCGCTGGAGACCCAGTACTTC.

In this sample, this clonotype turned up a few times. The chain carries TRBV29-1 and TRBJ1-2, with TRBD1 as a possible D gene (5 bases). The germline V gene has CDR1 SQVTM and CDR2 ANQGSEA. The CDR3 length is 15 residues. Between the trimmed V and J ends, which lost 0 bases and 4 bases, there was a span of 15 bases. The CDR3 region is CSVEEGHLGLYGYTF. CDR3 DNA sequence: TGCAGCGTTGAAGAAGGACACTTGGGGCTCTATGGCTACACCTTC.